Listed below are T cell receptor beta chains from one sample, sequenced in a study of T cell changes during pregnancy in multiple sclerosis. Sequencing used immunoSEQ multiplex PCR; TCRdb keeps in-frame clones, though not all of them. The repertoire consists of 20,000 to 30,000 clones, with 70% to 90% occurring once and the leading ten covering 0.74%. Sequences were derived from CD4+ T cells from peripheral blood mononuclear cells, sampled in the first trimester of pregnancy. Receptor source: a female donor in good health, enrolled as a control in a pregnancy study. Both conserved end residues are part of each CDR3. A D gene is named only where the DNA matches it firmly. Expanded clones get a size class; other rows say once, few or many, or leave the size out.

DNA: TGTGCCAGTACGAGGCAAGGCTTCTATAGCAATCAGCCCCAGCATTTT
CDR3: CASTRQGFYSNQPQHF
size: NA
V: TRBV19
D: NA
J: TRBJ1-5

DNA: TGTGCCAGCAGCTTGTTTGTAGCGGGGCTGGAGACCCAGTACTTC
CDR3: CASSLFVAGLETQYF
size: NA
V: TRBV5-4
D: TRBD2
J: TRBJ2-5

DNA: TGTGCCAGCAGCTCTCCCTTGGGACTAGCGGGAAGTAGGGGAGTCAATGAGCAGTTCTTC
CDR3: CASSSPLGLAGSRGVNEQFF
size: NA
V: TRBV7-6
D: TRBD2
J: TRBJ2-1

DNA: TGTGCCAGCAGTGGGAACCCTACAGGGGACCGGTCTGAAAAACTGTTTTTT
CDR3: CASSGNPTGDRSEKLFF
size: once
V: TRBV25-1
D: TRBD1
J: TRBJ1-4

DNA: TGTGCCAGCAGCGTCGGCCCGTTAACACGTAGGACTTACGAGCAGTACTTC
CDR3: CASSVGPLTRRTYEQYF
size: NA
V: TRBV9
D: NA
J: TRBJ2-7

DNA: TGTGCCAGCAGCTTAGATTTGGCGGGCGGCAATGAGCAGTTCTTC
CDR3: CASSLDLAGGNEQFF
size: NA
V: TRBV11-2
D: NA
J: TRBJ2-1

DNA: TGTGCCACCAGCGGCCCGCGGCGCGAGGAGACCCAGTACTTC
CDR3: CATSGPRREETQYF
size: NA
V: TRBV15
D: NA
J: TRBJ2-5

DNA: TGTGCCAGCAGGGGGACAGGGAGCAATTCACCCCTCCACTTT
CDR3: CASRGTGSNSPLHF
size: few
V: TRBV6-5
D: TRBD1
J: TRBJ1-6

DNA: TGCAGCGCGGGGGGACGGGACGAGCAGTACTTC
CDR3: CSAGGRDEQYF
size: NA
V: TRBV20-1
D: TRBD2
J: TRBJ2-7

DNA: TGTGCCAGCAGCAAAGAGGGTCGGGCGGGAGAGGATACGCAGTATTTT
CDR3: CASSKEGRAGEDTQYF
size: NA
V: TRBV21-1
D: NA
J: TRBJ2-3

DNA: TGTGCCAGTAGTATAGATATAGCGGGAGTGGAGTTCTTC
CDR3: CASSIDIAGVEFF
size: NA
V: TRBV19
D: TRBD2
J: TRBJ2-1

DNA: TGTGCCAGCAGTTTAGCACAGAACACTGAAGCTTTCTTT
CDR3: CASSLAQNTEAFF
size: NA
V: TRBV28
D: NA
J: TRBJ1-1

DNA: TGCGCCAGCAGCCAAGCTAGCGGGAGTTTCAACGAGCAGTACTTC
CDR3: CASSQASGSFNEQYF
size: NA
V: TRBV4-1
D: TRBD2
J: TRBJ2-7

DNA: TGTGCCAGCAGCTCACCCCAGGGCACTGGAAACACCATATATTTT
CDR3: CASSSPQGTGNTIYF
size: NA
V: TRBV11-2
D: NA
J: TRBJ1-3

DNA: TGTGCCAGCAGTGGCAACGACAGGGGAGAGACCCAGTACTTC
CDR3: CASSGNDRGETQYF
size: few
V: TRBV6-1
D: TRBD1
J: TRBJ2-5

DNA: TGTGCCACCAGCTCAATGGAGGGGGCCCAGACAAGCAATGAGCAGTTCTTC
CDR3: CATSSMEGAQTSNEQFF
size: NA
V: TRBV15
D: NA
J: TRBJ2-1

DNA: TGTGCCAGGGGGGCATTCGGACAGGATGCCTATGGCTACACCTTC
CDR3: CARGAFGQDAYGYTF
size: NA
V: TRBV6-5
D: TRBD1
J: TRBJ1-2